This is a list of T cell receptor beta chains from one sample in a study of response to subunit inactivated influenza vaccine. MiXCR, applied by TCRdb to the RT-PCR reads, yields one record per CDR3 protein. The sample includes roughly 780,000 distinct CDR3 sequences, about 18% seen only once; the top ten take approximately 11%. Sequencing was performed on PBMCs from blood, taken 5 days after vaccination. Receptor source: a man aged 50-60 years who received an inactivated influenza vaccine. Both conserved end residues are part of each CDR3. A D gene is named only where the DNA matches it firmly. Size tells how often a clone was seen (once, few, many) or the class of an expanded clone, and some rows leave it out.

size	D	V	length	J	DNA	CDR3
many	NA	TRBV6-5	14	TRBJ1-6	TGTGCCAGCAGTTACTCGCTTCTGGATTCACCCCTCCACTTT	CASSYSLLDSPLHF
NA	TRBD1	TRBV29-1	15	TRBJ2-1	TGCAGCGTTGAATGGGACAGGAGACTATACAATGAGCAGTTCTTC	CSVEWDRRLYNEQFF
few	NA	TRBV5-1	16	TRBJ2-7	TGCGCCAGCAGCCCAACCCCCCCCGGGGCTTTGCGGGAGCAGTACTTC	CASSPTPPGALREQYF
few	TRBD2	TRBV12-5	14	TRBJ2-1	TGTGCTAGTGGGACCGGGGGGGCCTACAATGAGCAGTTCTTC	CASGTGGAYNEQFF
many	NA	TRBV24-1	13	TRBJ2-7	TGTGCCACCCGGGCCGGAACTCACAAAGAGCAGTACTTC	CATRAGTHKEQYF
NA	NA	TRBV15	14	TRBJ1-1	TGTGCCACCAGCAGAGCTGGGCGGAACACTGAAGCTTTCTTT	CATSRAGRNTEAFF
NA	TRBD2	TRBV20-1	15	TRBJ2-1	TGCAGTGCTAGGACTAGCGGGAAAGATTACAATGAGCAGTTCTTC	CSARTSGKDYNEQFF
NA	NA	TRBV5-1	15	TRBJ2-3	TGCGCCAGCGGGGAAGGGGGAACTAGCACAGATACGCAGTATTTT	CASGEGGTSTDTQYF
few	TRBD1	TRBV6-1	15	TRBJ1-5	TGTGCCAGCAGGGGCCACAGGGGGGGCAATCAGCCCCAGCATTTT	CASRGHRGGNQPQHF
NA	NA	TRBV7-9	14	TRBJ2-4	TGTGCCAGCAGCCTACAAGGGATTCCTTCGATTCAGTACTTC	CASSLQGIPSIQYF
NA	NA	TRBV6-2/TRBV6-3	13	TRBJ1-5	TGTGCCAGCAGTTACCCCGCCGGTCCGCCCCAGCATTTT	CASSYPAGPPQHF
few	NA	TRBV6-1	16	TRBJ1-5	TGTGCCAGCAGCACCGTTAACCGGGGTAACGGTCAGCCCCAGCATTTT	CASSTVNRGNGQPQHF
few	NA	TRBV12-3/TRBV12-4	15	TRBJ2-7	TGTGCCAGCAGTGTCAACGGACAGACCTCCTACGAGCAGTACTTC	CASSVNGQTSYEQYF
few	NA	TRBV10-3	11	TRBJ2-5	TGTGCCACCGCGCTTAAGGAGACCCAGTACTTC	CATALKETQYF
few	NA	TRBV5-1	13	TRBJ2-7	TGCGCCAGCAGCTTGGCTTGGGTTGACGAGCAGTACTTC	CASSLAWVDEQYF
NA	NA	TRBV25-1	14	TRBJ1-5	TGTGCCAGCAGTGGACCACAGGGAACTCAGCCCCAGCATTTT	CASSGPQGTQPQHF
NA	NA	TRBV29-1	10	TRBJ2-5	TGCAGCGTTGATTTTGGGACCCAGTACTTC	CSVDFGTQYF
NA	TRBD1	TRBV9	15	TRBJ2-7	TGTGCCAGCAGCGTAGTTGGGGGACAGGGGGTCGAGCAGTACTTC	CASSVVGGQGVEQYF
many	NA	TRBV20-1	19	TRBJ2-4	TGCAGTGCTAGAGCCACTAAACCTCAGGGTTCTCTCCAATGGAACATTCAGTACTTC	CSARATKPQGSLQWNIQYF
NA	NA	TRBV12-3/TRBV12-4	13	TRBJ2-3	TGTGCCAGCAGGCGGGGTCTTACAGATACGCAGTATTTT	CASRRGLTDTQYF
NA	TRBD1	TRBV5-1	17	TRBJ2-1	TGCGCCAGCAGACATGGGACAGGGGTTAGCTCCTACAATGAGCAGTTCTTC	CASRHGTGVSSYNEQFF
NA	TRBD2	TRBV7-2	15	TRBJ2-7	TGTGCCAGCAGCTTAGCCAGCGGGGGGGGGTACGAGCAGTACTTC	CASSLASGGGYEQYF